The clone carrying this TCR beta chain has only a few counts. A read error is possible here, since a much larger clone lies one base away. The source of the sample is a study of regulatory T cells in long-lasting Graves disease. The sample's time point: persistent/refractory GD, antithyroid drugs over 5 years with positive TRAb. Following extraction of RNA from PBMCs, that RNA was used to make the TCR library. CDR3 regions were amplified by Arm-PCR using iRepertoire HTBI primers to build TCR beta libraries. MiXCR, run by TCRdb on the multiplex PCR reads, gives a single entry per CDR3 protein. The sample yields about half a million distinct CDR3 sequences, under 25% seen once. Sequenced here: peripheral blood mononuclear cells (PBMCs), sampled when the disease was refractory, from a patient treated with antithyroid drugs. This clonotype originated in a female donor with Graves disease.

The CDR3 DNA is TGTGCCGGCAGAACAGACAGAAACACTGAAGCTTTCTTT. Amino acids: CAGRTDRNTEAFF. The genes are TRBV6-1 and TRBJ1-1; D is possibly TRBD1 (5 bases). The CDR3 covers 13 residues. Germline values: CDR1 MNHNS, CDR2 SASEGT.